This TCR beta chain was captured by sequencing in a study of cytomegalovirus exposure and HLA in healthy donors (dated by TCRdb to 2015 to 2018). Notes on the research overall: An earlier analysis of several hundred of the donors reported roughly 270 Gb of sequence data and some 120 million unique TCR beta sequences from 150 million to 200 million T cells. Typing coverage differed by locus: A, B, C, DRB1 and DQB1 were typed in about 629-630 donors, DQA1 in roughly 510, DPA1 in nearly 610, and DPB1 in just under 480. Rather than using new phenotypic data, the later analysis identified candidate immune exposures from TCR beta sequences and from how often those sequences occurred across donors. The study aimed to test whether signatures of past pathogen exposure could be identified by cataloging public T cell receptors. Class I and class II HLA loci were covered by the typing at four-digit resolution. Donor age, sex, ethnicity and CMV serostatus were compiled together with the repertoire data. Several DR-DQ haplotypes were treated as single units for association and clustering because of strong linkage in the cohort. A later genetic analysis used genome-wide SNP genotypes for about 55% of the 666 donors, treating that subset as a discovery cohort. Every discovery cohort repertoire had been produced on one sequencing platform. Roughly 300 gigabases of sequencing data and tens of millions of unique TCR sequences were included in an early release covering roughly 600 HLA-typed donors. The study combined high-throughput TCR immunosequencing, statistical association of individual TCRs with disease status, and machine learning to predict cytomegalovirus infection status. An earlier analysis of 587 of the donors used high-throughput TCR beta sequencing to judge whether each TCR beta V gene segment behaved as functional or pseudogenic. Using immunosequencing, the study profiled T cell repertoires from around 680 subjects and related those repertoires to cytomegalovirus serostatus. Besides the first cohort of 666 subjects, a separate validation cohort made up of about 120 different subjects was used. Among roughly 400 genotyped donors of the cohort, an average of roughly 230,000 unique TCR beta nucleotide sequences was sequenced per donor, of which approximately 18% were non-productive. Among the roughly 390 genotyped donors, around 81% belonged to the genetic ancestry cluster associated with self-reported Caucasian donors. In a later analysis, previously published TCR beta repertoires from 500 to 750 donors were re-analyzed and high-resolution HLA genotyping was added so that TCR occurrence patterns could be studied. What the study reported, not specific to this receptor: According to a later analysis, parvovirus B19, influenza, CMV and Epstein-Barr virus appeared linked to several top co-occurrence clusters. For the cohort, immune exposure information was limited to CMV serostatus. The cohort was sequenced for TCR beta chains only, and without alpha or paired-chain data the features that could be detected were limited. The earlier analysis of approximately 590 of the donors excluded roughly 17 rarely observed V segments, including chromosome 9 orphons, because counts were too low. Presence/absence analyses assumed roughly uniform sequencing depth across donors, an assumption that may not hold. Because some donors lacked HLA typing at each locus, the association tests relied only on the typed subset. At a false discovery rate of 0.05, a later analysis linked around 17,000 TCR beta sequences to specific HLA alleles. The study gave a list of 150 to 200 TCR beta chains associated with cytomegalovirus. Compared with the approximately 670-donor mean, donors in an Asian-associated ancestry cluster had fewer N-insertions in productive TCRs, according to a later genetic analysis. A group of highly shared sequence variants was considered likely to be a technical artifact of the sequencing pipeline. Three of the identified cytomegalovirus-associated TCR beta chains were confirmed in vitro to be specific for cytomegalovirus antigens. In an earlier analysis of approximately 590 of the donors, most TCR beta V segments appeared in productive rearrangements about 87% or about 30% of the time, broadly matching IMGT annotations. V-gene and J-gene trimming of TCR beta chains was associated with a missense DCLRE1C variant in a later genetic analysis, and the association was replicated in an independent cohort. Linkage disequilibrium might explain the correlated functional status among segregating V segments, but an unknown experimental factor could not be ruled out. Some IMGT-functional V segments, including TRBV6-2 and TRBV6-3, could not be told apart with the 87-base-pair reads, so those segments were excluded. When HLA alleles, especially DR and DQ, strongly co-occurred, attributing TCR associations to individual alleles was difficult. In a later analysis, HLA-associated TCR beta chains were found to be more clonally expanded and to have lower generation probabilities than equally common non-associated chains. A later analysis found that TCR association rates varied across HLA loci, with DRB1 alleles showing the most associated TCRs and HLA-C alleles the fewest. A further reported finding was that TCR beta sequences accurately predicted the HLA-A and HLA-B alleles for most subjects in the first cohort. It was suggested by the authors that the approach could potentially be generalized to other disease states and immunological phenotypes. In a later analysis, most CMV-associated TCR beta chains were found to appear HLA-restricted, with HLA associations seemingly driven largely by CMV exposure. Most TCR sequences were observed very rarely across donors, whereas some public TCRs were present in many individuals. The classifier was reported to diagnose cytomegalovirus status with high specificity and sensitivity in both the original cohort and the validation cohort.

A word on this clone: This receptor's antigen is unknown. Within one base of it there is no much larger clone, and no base qualities were kept.

The cysteine opens and the phenylalanine closes a CDR3 of 15 amino acids. Kept here is only the CDR3 DNA, which spans 45 bases and is read in frame from base 1. Trimming takes 4 bases off V and 0 bases off J; junction bases not matched to a gene: 3. CDR1 MDHEN and CDR2 SYDVKM were looked up in the germline V gene. The cohort consisted of 666 healthy bone marrow donors. Cohort members were all nominally healthy when sampled, although unrecorded immune exposures were likely present. The donor tested CMV seropositive, placing the donor among the 289 seropositive members of the cohort. Each donor provided a peripheral blood sample, and peripheral blood mononuclear cells were used for TCR beta sequencing. Genomic DNA extraction from the blood cell samples was performed with the Qiagen DNeasy Blood Extraction Kit. The library came from the immunoSEQ multiplex PCR assay. For the multiplex PCR, a mixture combining 60 forward primers for TCR Vbeta segments and 13 reverse primers for TCR Jbeta segments was used. The CDR3 region of rearranged TCR beta genes was amplified from genomic DNA with a multiplex PCR assay. The Illumina HiSeq System was used to sequence the amplified TCR beta libraries as 87-base-pair reads. The authors' analysis ran thus. A later analysis counted approximately 74 million unique TCR beta chains across the 666 repertoires, and roughly 11 million of these chains were shared by at least two donors. A nearest-neighbor algorithm error-corrected the raw reads and collapsed the reads into unique sequences, merging closely related sequences to remove PCR and sequencing errors. Alignment of CDR3 sequences to IMGT reference sequences was used to assign V, D and J gene segments. For a sequence to be retained, a match of at least six nucleotides was required to both a V gene segment and a J gene segment. Rearrangements were classified as productive when the CDR3 lacked stop codons and remained in frame with V and J, and all other rearrangements were classified as non-productive. CDR3 was defined according to IMGT convention as the region running from the second conserved V-encoded cysteine to the conserved J-encoded phenylalanine. The earlier analysis of approximately 500 of the donors excluded sequences that lacked an unambiguous match to a single V gene segment. An earlier analysis of 587 of the donors classified V segments as functional when productive rearrangements were above 56.7% and as segregating when the standard deviation between donors was above 5%. A statistical classification framework was built for diagnosing cytomegalovirus status from the catalog of TCR beta chain sequences. In a later analysis, TCR nucleotide sequences were compared against IMGT/GENE-DB human TR gene sequences so that V and J genes could be assigned. A later analysis assigned CDR3 sequences and most-parsimonious VDJ recombination scenarios with the TCRdist pipeline. In a later analysis, every TCR beta chain was defined by the combination of its CDR3 amino acid sequence and its V-gene family, and reads without a unique V-gene family were dropped. A later analysis removed 600 or so highly shared, low-generation-probability nucleotide sequences to deal with suspected cross-contamination and a sequencing artifact. In a later analysis, a clonal expansion index for each public chain was calculated from normalized within-repertoire ranks of inferred template counts. Generation probabilities in a later analysis came from a VDJ recombination model fitted to out-of-frame rearrangements, and those results were checked against IGoR. In a later analysis, TCR-TCR, TCR-HLA and TCR-CMV co-occurrence was scored with hypergeometric tests, and a repertoire-size bias correction was applied to TCR pairs. False discovery rates were estimated in a later analysis by permuting HLA or CMV assignments 20 times. A later analysis grouped co-occurring TCRs with DBSCAN, adding TCRdist sequence similarity when clustering within HLA-allele-positive subsets. Repertoires with fewer than 30,000 or more than 120,000 public chains, plus five repertoires with anomalous nucleotide sharing, were excluded from co-occurrence clustering. TCRdb carries this immuneACCESS record with in-frame sequences only. Its versions omit some clonotypes, under half of them owing to an unresolved V gene in the studies checked, with the rest unexplained. V and J calls and clone size are copied from that table; D and trimming were computed from the DNA. The sample has some 180,000 clones on record, about 85% of them singletons. The top ten hold about 2.5% of the sample.

The sample was PBMCs. Rearrangement joined TRBV28 to TRBJ2-7; TRBD2 lines up with 10 middle nucleotides. The receptor's source is a man between 25 and 39 years old in good health and CMV-seropositive. The sequence in DNA is TGTGCCAGCAGTTACTCTAGCGGGAGCTCCTACGAGCAGTACTTC. Translated, it reads CASSYSSGSSYEQYF.